This T cell receptor beta chain was recorded in a study of T cell clonality in common variable immunodeficiency. The CDR3 extends over 14 amino acids. Unmatched junction bases numbered 4, after V lost 4 bases and J lost 2 bases. Germline values: CDR1 MNHEY, CDR2 SVGEGT. Turning to this clone: As yet, its antigen is unknown. Read sequence stops 3 residues before the CDR3 end, and the germline J gene provides the missing end.

Study-wide results and limits: Common variable immunodeficiency TCR beta sequences reportedly had fewer deletions and N-nucleotide insertions.

Assay: immunoSEQ multiplex PCR; the TCRdb copy retains only in-frame clones and omits some. The specimen has fewer than 25,000 clones, none found just once. The chain couples TRBV6-2 or TRBV6-3 to TRBJ2-7; 8 bases map to TRBD1. The sample consisted of peripheral blood mononuclear cells. This receptor was identified in a human donor with common variable immunodeficiency. The covered CDR3 bases are TGTGCCAGCAGTTGGACAGGGATCCCCTACGAG. It specifies CASSWTGIPYE. The whole CDR3 protein reads CASSWTGIPYEQYF.